A selection of T cell receptor beta chains follows, all from one sample in a study of blood T cell repertoires in COVID-19. Using immunoSEQ multiplex PCR, the repertoire was profiled, and TCRdb retains in-frame clones only, with some absent. Seen here are approximately 70,000 clones, approximately 79% observed once, and the top ten hold 6.3%. Sequences were obtained from peripheral blood. Every receptor here comes from a woman aged 55 to 70 with acute or convalescent COVID-19. The CDR3 runs from the conserved cysteine through the conserved F or W. The D gene is left open where the match is weak. Clone size, where shown, is once, few, many, or a class for clones that have expanded.

j_call: TRBJ1-6
v_call: TRBV6-6
d_call: NA
clone_size: once
cdr3_aa: CASNSVAYNSPLHF
cdr3_nt: TGTGCCAGCAATTCAGTGGCCTATAATTCACCCCTCCACTTT

j_call: TRBJ1-5
v_call: TRBV19
d_call: NA
clone_size: NA
cdr3_aa: CASSPRGFQPQHF
cdr3_nt: TGTGCCAGTAGTCCTAGGGGATTCCAGCCCCAGCATTTT

j_call: TRBJ2-2
v_call: TRBV5-1
d_call: NA
clone_size: NA
cdr3_aa: CAGRDSMNTGELFF
cdr3_nt: TGCGCCGGCCGGGACTCGATGAACACCGGGGAGCTGTTTTTT

j_call: TRBJ1-2
v_call: TRBV5-1
d_call: NA
clone_size: NA
cdr3_aa: CASSKQGLDGYTF
cdr3_nt: TGCGCCAGCAGCAAACAGGGTTTGGATGGCTACACCTTC

j_call: TRBJ1-1
v_call: TRBV11-3
d_call: NA
clone_size: NA
cdr3_aa: CASSATGLNTEAFF
cdr3_nt: TGTGCCAGCAGCGCCACAGGGTTAAACACTGAAGCTTTCTTT

j_call: TRBJ1-2
v_call: TRBV7-2
d_call: NA
clone_size: NA
cdr3_aa: CASSLARNYGYTF
cdr3_nt: TGTGCCAGCAGCTTAGCGAGGAACTATGGCTACACCTTC

j_call: TRBJ2-7
v_call: TRBV5-4
d_call: NA
clone_size: NA
cdr3_aa: CASSLGGEQYF
cdr3_nt: TGTGCCAGCAGCTTGGGCGGGGAGCAGTACTTC

j_call: TRBJ1-1
v_call: TRBV2
d_call: NA
clone_size: NA
cdr3_aa: CASSEGGLGTEAFF
cdr3_nt: TGTGCCAGCAGTGAAGGGGGGCTGGGGACTGAAGCTTTCTTT

j_call: TRBJ1-2
v_call: TRBV6-5
d_call: TRBD1
clone_size: NA
cdr3_aa: CASSLTGGNHGYTF
cdr3_nt: TGTGCCAGCAGTTTGACAGGGGGTAACCATGGCTACACCTTC

j_call: TRBJ2-7
v_call: TRBV6-5
d_call: NA
clone_size: NA
cdr3_aa: CASSYTTLRRDEQYF
cdr3_nt: TGTGCCAGCAGTTACACCACACTACGTCGGGACGAGCAGTACTTC

j_call: TRBJ2-2
v_call: TRBV5-1
d_call: TRBD2
clone_size: NA
cdr3_aa: CASRLTSGDGELFF
cdr3_nt: TGCGCCAGCAGGTTGACTAGCGGGGACGGGGAGCTGTTTTTT

j_call: TRBJ2-1
v_call: TRBV5-1
d_call: NA
clone_size: NA
cdr3_aa: CASSSGGIYNEQFF
cdr3_nt: TGCGCCAGCAGCTCGGGGGGCATTTACAATGAGCAGTTCTTC

j_call: TRBJ1-6
v_call: TRBV12-5
d_call: TRBD1
clone_size: NA
cdr3_aa: CASGPGGLDSPLHF
cdr3_nt: TGTGCTAGTGGCCCAGGGGGCTTGGATTCACCCCTCCACTTT

j_call: TRBJ2-3
v_call: TRBV9
d_call: TRBD2
clone_size: NA
cdr3_aa: CASSPRTSGTDTQYF
cdr3_nt: TGTGCCAGCAGCCCCAGGACTAGCGGCACAGATACGCAGTATTTT

j_call: TRBJ1-2
v_call: TRBV7-8
d_call: TRBD1
clone_size: NA
cdr3_aa: CASSLGTGRANYGYTF
cdr3_nt: TGTGCCAGCAGCTTAGGGACAGGGAGAGCTAACTATGGCTACACCTTC

j_call: TRBJ2-7
v_call: TRBV19
d_call: NA
clone_size: few
cdr3_aa: CASSIEGRPYEQYF
cdr3_nt: TGTGCCAGTAGTATAGAAGGGAGACCTTACGAGCAGTACTTC

j_call: TRBJ1-1
v_call: TRBV5-6
d_call: NA
clone_size: many
cdr3_aa: CASSFRGVGEAFF
cdr3_nt: TGTGCCAGCAGCTTCCGGGGTGTGGGTGAAGCTTTCTTT

j_call: TRBJ1-1
v_call: TRBV7-9
d_call: NA
clone_size: NA
cdr3_aa: CASTQQTGHTEAFF
cdr3_nt: TGTGCCAGCACCCAACAAACAGGGCACACTGAAGCTTTCTTT

j_call: TRBJ2-5
v_call: TRBV7-3
d_call: NA
clone_size: NA
cdr3_aa: CASSLYGLQETQYF
cdr3_nt: TGTGCCAGCAGCTTATATGGACTTCAAGAGACCCAGTACTTC

j_call: TRBJ1-2
v_call: TRBV9
d_call: NA
clone_size: NA
cdr3_aa: CASTLPSVSSPYGYTF
cdr3_nt: TGTGCCAGCACCCTACCGTCGGTTTCCTCGCCCTATGGCTACACCTTC

j_call: TRBJ1-2
v_call: TRBV28
d_call: NA
clone_size: NA
cdr3_aa: CASSLGPPGRYTF
cdr3_nt: TGTGCCAGCAGTTTAGGCCCCCCGGGTCGCTACACCTTC

j_call: TRBJ1-1
v_call: TRBV28
d_call: NA
clone_size: NA
cdr3_aa: CASTQGGRIVNTEAFF
cdr3_nt: TGTGCCAGCACCCAGGGAGGCCGGATTGTGAACACTGAAGCTTTCTTT